This is a list of T cell receptor beta chains from one sample in a study of T cells in Graves' hyperthyroidism and ophthalmopathy. TCRdb reanalysed the multiplex PCR reads using MiXCR and keeps one entry per CDR3 protein. The sample shows around 450,000 distinct CDR3 sequences, approximately 15% of them seen only once. The specimen sequenced was blood. The receptors come from a woman aged 18 to 35 with Graves' hyperthyroidism. Each CDR3 is given with its conserved first and last residue. D genes are given only for firm matches. Rows may omit the clone size; those that give it use once, few, many or a size class.

J gene: TRBJ2-3; D gene: TRBD1; V gene: TRBV20-1; clone size: many; CDR3 DNA: TGCAGTGCCCCTGAGGGACAGGGGGCAGATACGCAGTATTTT; CDR3 protein: CSAPEGQGADTQYF
J gene: TRBJ2-2; D gene: TRBD1; V gene: TRBV7-9; clone size: NA; CDR3 DNA: TGTGCCAGCCCCGGACAGGGGGACACCGGGGAGCTGTTTTTT; CDR3 protein: CASPGQGDTGELFF
J gene: TRBJ2-1; D gene: NA; V gene: TRBV7-6; clone size: NA; CDR3 DNA: TGTGCCAGCAGCTCGGTGGGGGGGGGGCCTTACAATGAGCAGTTCTTC; CDR3 protein: CASSSVGGGPYNEQFF
J gene: TRBJ2-3; D gene: NA; V gene: TRBV5-5; clone size: few; CDR3 DNA: TGTGCCAGCAGCTTGGGGGGTAGCGGACCCACAGATACGCAGTATTTT; CDR3 protein: CASSLGGSGPTDTQYF
J gene: TRBJ1-4; D gene: NA; V gene: TRBV6-1; clone size: many; CDR3 DNA: TGTGCCAGCAGTTGGACTAGAACTAATGAAAAACTGTTTTTT; CDR3 protein: CASSWTRTNEKLFF
J gene: TRBJ1-4; D gene: NA; V gene: TRBV14; clone size: few; CDR3 DNA: TGTGCCAGCAGCCCCTTGGGACTAGCTGAAAAACTGTTTTTT; CDR3 protein: CASSPLGLAEKLFF
J gene: TRBJ2-3; D gene: NA; V gene: TRBV20-1; clone size: NA; CDR3 DNA: TGCAGTGCTAGACGACAAAGTAGGCAGTATTTT; CDR3 protein: CSARRQSRQYF
J gene: TRBJ1-6; D gene: NA; V gene: TRBV28; clone size: many; CDR3 DNA: TGTGCCAGCAGTACCCTAGCTTCACCCCTCCACTTT; CDR3 protein: CASSTLASPLHF
J gene: TRBJ2-5; D gene: NA; V gene: TRBV6-5; clone size: NA; CDR3 DNA: TGTGCCAGCAGTTACTCGTGGACAGCCCAAGAGACCCAGTACTTC; CDR3 protein: CASSYSWTAQETQYF
J gene: TRBJ1-3; D gene: TRBD1; V gene: TRBV6-1; clone size: NA; CDR3 DNA: TGTGCCAGCAGTGCCCTACAGGGGATCTCTGGAAACACCATATATTTT; CDR3 protein: CASSALQGISGNTIYF
J gene: TRBJ2-7; D gene: NA; V gene: TRBV7-9; clone size: few; CDR3 DNA: TGTGCCAGCACAGGGGACACAAACGAGCAGTACTTC; CDR3 protein: CASTGDTNEQYF
J gene: TRBJ2-1; D gene: TRBD1; V gene: TRBV7-9; clone size: many; CDR3 DNA: TGTGCCAGCAGCTTAGCGAAGGGACAGGTCGGCAATGAGCAGTTCTTC; CDR3 protein: CASSLAKGQVGNEQFF
J gene: TRBJ2-5; D gene: TRBD2; V gene: TRBV20-1; clone size: few; CDR3 DNA: TGCAGTGCTTTCCAACTAGCGGGGGGGAATCCAGAAGAGACCCAGTACTTC; CDR3 protein: CSAFQLAGGNPEETQYF
J gene: TRBJ1-1; D gene: NA; V gene: TRBV3-1; clone size: NA; CDR3 DNA: TGTGCCAGCAGCACCCGGGACGGTAACACTGAAGCTTTCTTT; CDR3 protein: CASSTRDGNTEAFF
J gene: TRBJ2-5; D gene: NA; V gene: TRBV18; clone size: many; CDR3 DNA: TGTGCCAGCTCACCCTGGAGGGACCAAGAGACCCAGTACTTC; CDR3 protein: CASSPWRDQETQYF
J gene: TRBJ2-3; D gene: NA; V gene: TRBV20-1; clone size: many; CDR3 DNA: TGCAGTGCTAGAGGGACTGCCGCTAGCACAGATACGCAGTATTTT; CDR3 protein: CSARGTAASTDTQYF
J gene: TRBJ2-3; D gene: NA; V gene: TRBV11-2; clone size: many; CDR3 DNA: TGTGCCAGCAGCCAACAACAGGGCATCGCGGATACGCAGTATTTT; CDR3 protein: CASSQQQGIADTQYF
J gene: TRBJ2-7; D gene: NA; V gene: TRBV3-1; clone size: many; CDR3 DNA: TGTGCCAGCAGCCGCCCCAGGGGGGGCAGCTACGAGCAGTACTTC; CDR3 protein: CASSRPRGGSYEQYF
J gene: TRBJ2-5; D gene: NA; V gene: TRBV7-9; clone size: many; CDR3 DNA: TGTGCCAGCAGCCCCCCGCCCGGACGCCCCAGAGAGACCCAGTACTTC; CDR3 protein: CASSPPPGRPRETQYF
J gene: TRBJ2-1; D gene: TRBD1; V gene: TRBV10-3; clone size: many; CDR3 DNA: TGTGCCATCAGACAGGGGGAATCCTACAATGAGCAGTTCTTC; CDR3 protein: CAIRQGESYNEQFF
J gene: TRBJ2-2; D gene: NA; V gene: TRBV7-9; clone size: few; CDR3 DNA: TGTGCCAGCAGCGGTCGTTGGAGCGGGGAGCTGTTTTTT; CDR3 protein: CASSGRWSGELFF
J gene: TRBJ2-2; D gene: NA; V gene: TRBV24-1; clone size: many; CDR3 DNA: TGTGCCACCAGTACTAGTACGAACACCGGGGAGCTGTTTTTT; CDR3 protein: CATSTSTNTGELFF
J gene: TRBJ1-2; D gene: NA; V gene: TRBV5-1; clone size: NA; CDR3 DNA: TGCGCCAGCAGCTTGCCGGCGGACAGCCGGGCTGGTGGCTACACCTTC; CDR3 protein: CASSLPADSRAGGYTF
J gene: TRBJ1-2; D gene: NA; V gene: TRBV6-5; clone size: many; CDR3 DNA: TGTGCCAGCAGTTACTCGGGTGGGGGAGACTATGGCTACACCTTC; CDR3 protein: CASSYSGGGDYGYTF
J gene: TRBJ1-2; D gene: NA; V gene: TRBV6-1; clone size: NA; CDR3 DNA: TGTGCCAGCAGCCCTGACCCCGATTATGGCTACACCTTC; CDR3 protein: CASSPDPDYGYTF
J gene: TRBJ2-1; D gene: TRBD2; V gene: TRBV10-3; clone size: many; CDR3 DNA: TGTGCCATCACTTTAGCGGGGGGGGCCTACAATGAGCAGTTCTTC; CDR3 protein: CAITLAGGAYNEQFF
J gene: TRBJ1-2; D gene: NA; V gene: TRBV5-4; clone size: NA; CDR3 DNA: TGTGCCAGCAGCTTGGATGCGAGGCCGGTTGGCTACACCTTC; CDR3 protein: CASSLDARPVGYTF
J gene: TRBJ2-5; D gene: NA; V gene: TRBV7-7; clone size: NA; CDR3 DNA: TGTGCTAGCAGCTTATATCCCCAAGAGACCCAGTACTTC; CDR3 protein: CASSLYPQETQYF
J gene: TRBJ2-7; D gene: NA; V gene: TRBV12-3/TRBV12-4; clone size: many; CDR3 DNA: TGTGCCAGCAGCTCCGGGAGCGAGCAGTACTTC; CDR3 protein: CASSSGSEQYF
J gene: TRBJ2-1; D gene: NA; V gene: TRBV18; clone size: many; CDR3 DNA: TGTGCCAGCTCACCGACGAAGGGGCTTGAGCAGTTCTTC; CDR3 protein: CASSPTKGLEQFF
J gene: TRBJ2-7; D gene: NA; V gene: TRBV3-1; clone size: NA; CDR3 DNA: TGTGCCAGCAGCCATGGGGTTACCTCCTACGAGCAGTACTTC; CDR3 protein: CASSHGVTSYEQYF
J gene: TRBJ2-1; D gene: NA; V gene: TRBV7-9; clone size: NA; CDR3 DNA: TGTGCCAGCAGCTTATACGGCTCCCCCTCCTACAATGAGCAGTTCTTC; CDR3 protein: CASSLYGSPSYNEQFF
J gene: TRBJ2-7; D gene: NA; V gene: TRBV28; clone size: many; CDR3 DNA: TGTGCCAGCAGTTTAGCAGCCTACGAGCAGTACTTC; CDR3 protein: CASSLAAYEQYF
J gene: TRBJ2-3; D gene: TRBD1; V gene: TRBV7-9; clone size: many; CDR3 DNA: TGTGCCAGCAGCTCTAGCATGACAGGGGGCGGTTTTGCGGGAGATACGCAGTATTTT; CDR3 protein: CASSSSMTGGGFAGDTQYF
J gene: TRBJ1-2; D gene: NA; V gene: TRBV5-4; clone size: many; CDR3 DNA: TGTGCCAGCAGGGGGAGGGGCGATAACTATGGCTACACCTTC; CDR3 protein: CASRGRGDNYGYTF
J gene: TRBJ2-1; D gene: TRBD2; V gene: TRBV11-2; clone size: many; CDR3 DNA: TGTGCCAGCAGTTTCTCCGGGACTAGGGGCTACAATGAGCAGTTCTTC; CDR3 protein: CASSFSGTRGYNEQFF
J gene: TRBJ2-5; D gene: NA; V gene: TRBV5-1; clone size: many; CDR3 DNA: TGCGCCAGCAGCTGGAGCAGTCGAGTAAAGGAGACCCAGTACTTC; CDR3 protein: CASSWSSRVKETQYF
J gene: TRBJ2-6; D gene: TRBD2; V gene: TRBV4-2; clone size: NA; CDR3 DNA: TGTGCCAGCAGCCAGGGGCCTAGCGGGGATGGGGCCAACGTCCTGACTTTC; CDR3 protein: CASSQGPSGDGANVLTF